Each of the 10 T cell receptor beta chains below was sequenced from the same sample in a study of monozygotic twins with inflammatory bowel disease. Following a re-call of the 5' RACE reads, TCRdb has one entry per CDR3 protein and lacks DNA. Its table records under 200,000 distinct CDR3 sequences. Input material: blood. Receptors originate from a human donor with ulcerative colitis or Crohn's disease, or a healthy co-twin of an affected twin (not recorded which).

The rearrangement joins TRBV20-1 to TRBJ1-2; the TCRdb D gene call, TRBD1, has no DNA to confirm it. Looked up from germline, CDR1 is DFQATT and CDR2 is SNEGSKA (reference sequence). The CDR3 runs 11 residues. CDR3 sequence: CSAVGGYGYTF.

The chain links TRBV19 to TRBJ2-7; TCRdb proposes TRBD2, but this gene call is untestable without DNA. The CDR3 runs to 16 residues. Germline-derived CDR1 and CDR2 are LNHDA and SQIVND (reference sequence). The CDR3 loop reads CASSISSGLAGNEQYF.

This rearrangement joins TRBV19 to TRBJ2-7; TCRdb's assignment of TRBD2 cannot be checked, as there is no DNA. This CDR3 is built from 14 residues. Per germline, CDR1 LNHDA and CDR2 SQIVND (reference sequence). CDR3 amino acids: CASRGTSGSREQYF.

CDR3: CASSLGQGPNEQYF. This chain joins TRBV5-1 and TRBJ2-7; without DNA, the TCRdb call of TRBD1 cannot be checked. CDR3 length equals 14 residues. The V gene's germline CDR1 is SGHRS and CDR2 YFSETQ.

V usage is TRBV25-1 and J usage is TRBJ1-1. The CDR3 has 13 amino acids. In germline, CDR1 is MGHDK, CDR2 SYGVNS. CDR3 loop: CATAQGHYTEAFF.

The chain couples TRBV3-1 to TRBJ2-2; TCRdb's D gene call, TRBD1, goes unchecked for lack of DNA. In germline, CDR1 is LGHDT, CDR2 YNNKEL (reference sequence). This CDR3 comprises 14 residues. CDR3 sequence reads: CASSPWDGTGELFF. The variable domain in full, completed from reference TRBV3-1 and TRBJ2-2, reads DTAVSQTPKYLVTQMGNDKSIKCEQNLGHDTMYWYKQDSKKFLKIMFSYNNKELIINETVPNRFSPKSPDKAHLNLHINSLELGDSAVYFCASSPWDGTGELFFGEGSRLTVL.

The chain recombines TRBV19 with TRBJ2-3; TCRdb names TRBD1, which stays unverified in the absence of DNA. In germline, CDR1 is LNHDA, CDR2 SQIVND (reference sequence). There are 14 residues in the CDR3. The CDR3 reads CASRRQGSTDTQYF.

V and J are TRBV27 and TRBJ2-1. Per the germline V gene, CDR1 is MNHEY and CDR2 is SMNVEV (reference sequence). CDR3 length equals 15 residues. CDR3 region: CASSLTGSSYNEQFF.

CDR3 in amino acids: CASSVSTAHSPLHF. This chain joins TRBV9 and TRBJ1-6; without DNA, the TCRdb call of TRBD1 cannot be checked. Germline V CDR1 and CDR2: SGDLS, YYNGEE. The CDR3 runs to 14 residues.

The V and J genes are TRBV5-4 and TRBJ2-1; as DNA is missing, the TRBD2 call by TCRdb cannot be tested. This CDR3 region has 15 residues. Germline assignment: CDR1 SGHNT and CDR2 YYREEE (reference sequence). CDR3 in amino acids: CASSAGTSGTNEQFF. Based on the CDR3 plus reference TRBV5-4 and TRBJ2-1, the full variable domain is ETGVTQSPTHLIKTRGQQVTLRCSSQSGHNTVSWYQQALGQGPQFIFQYYREEENGRGNFPPRFSGLQFPNYSSELNVNALELDDSALYLCASSAGTSGTNEQFFGPGTRLTVL.